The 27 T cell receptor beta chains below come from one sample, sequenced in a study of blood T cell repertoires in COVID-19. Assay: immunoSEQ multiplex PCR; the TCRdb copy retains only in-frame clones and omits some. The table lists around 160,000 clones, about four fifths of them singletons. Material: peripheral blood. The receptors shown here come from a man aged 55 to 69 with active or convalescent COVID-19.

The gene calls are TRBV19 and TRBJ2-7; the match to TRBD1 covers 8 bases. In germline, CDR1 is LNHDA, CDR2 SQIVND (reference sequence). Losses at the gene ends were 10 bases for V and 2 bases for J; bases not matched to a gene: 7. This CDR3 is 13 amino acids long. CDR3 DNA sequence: TGTGCCACCAGGGACAGGACGACCTACGAGCAGTACTTC. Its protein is CATRDRTTYEQYF.

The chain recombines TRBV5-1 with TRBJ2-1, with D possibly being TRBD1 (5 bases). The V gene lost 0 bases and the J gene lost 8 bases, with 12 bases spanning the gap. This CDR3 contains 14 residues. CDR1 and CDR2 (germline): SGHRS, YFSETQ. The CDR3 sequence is CASSLVQGMDEQFF. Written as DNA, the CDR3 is TGCGCCAGCAGCTTGGTCCAGGGTATGGATGAGCAGTTCTTC.

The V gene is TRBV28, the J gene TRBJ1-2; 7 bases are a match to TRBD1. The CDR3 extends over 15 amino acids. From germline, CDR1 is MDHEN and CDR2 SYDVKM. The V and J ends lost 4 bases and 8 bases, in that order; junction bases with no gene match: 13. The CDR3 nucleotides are TGTGCCAGCAGTTACAGGGACAGCCGTCTGGGCGGCTACACCTTC. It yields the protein CASSYRDSRLGGYTF.

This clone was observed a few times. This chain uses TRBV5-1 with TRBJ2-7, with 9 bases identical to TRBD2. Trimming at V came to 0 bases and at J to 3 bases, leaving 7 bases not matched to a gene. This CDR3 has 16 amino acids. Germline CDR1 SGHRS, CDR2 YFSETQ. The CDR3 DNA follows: TGCGCCAGCAGCTTGGCTTCGGCTAGCGGGATCTACGAGCAGTACTTC. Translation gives CASSLASASGIYEQYF.

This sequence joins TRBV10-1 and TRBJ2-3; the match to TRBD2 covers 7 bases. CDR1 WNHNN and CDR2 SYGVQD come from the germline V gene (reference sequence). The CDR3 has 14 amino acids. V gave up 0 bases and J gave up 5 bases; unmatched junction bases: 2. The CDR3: CASSESIAGDTQYF. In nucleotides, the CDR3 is TGCGCCAGCAGTGAGTCGATAGCGGGAGATACGCAGTATTTT.

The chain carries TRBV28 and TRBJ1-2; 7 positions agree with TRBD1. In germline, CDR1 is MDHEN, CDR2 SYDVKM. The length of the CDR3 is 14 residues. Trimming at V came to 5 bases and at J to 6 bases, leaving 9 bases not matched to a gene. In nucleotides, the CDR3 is TGTGCCAGCAGTGGGACAGAAGCCTACCATGGCTACACCTTC. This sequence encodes CASSGTEAYHGYTF.

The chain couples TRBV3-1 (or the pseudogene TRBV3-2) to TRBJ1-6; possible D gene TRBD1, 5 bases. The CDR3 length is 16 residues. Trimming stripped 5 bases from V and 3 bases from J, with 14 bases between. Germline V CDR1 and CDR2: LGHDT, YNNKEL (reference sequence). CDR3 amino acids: CASSFQSGGYNSPLHF. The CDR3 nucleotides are TGTGCCAGCAGCTTCCAGTCCGGGGGCTATAATTCACCCCTCCACTTT.

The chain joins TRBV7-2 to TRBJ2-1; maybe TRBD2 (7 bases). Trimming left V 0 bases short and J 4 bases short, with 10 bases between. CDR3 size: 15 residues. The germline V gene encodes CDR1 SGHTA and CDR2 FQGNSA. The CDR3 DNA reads TGTGCCAGCAGCTTAGCGGGGGGGCAGTACAATGAGCAGTTCTTC. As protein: CASSLAGGQYNEQFF.

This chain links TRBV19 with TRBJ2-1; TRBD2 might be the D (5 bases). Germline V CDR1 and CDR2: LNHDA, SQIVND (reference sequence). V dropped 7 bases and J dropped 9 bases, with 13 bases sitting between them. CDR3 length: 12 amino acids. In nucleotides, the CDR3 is TGTGCCAGTACCCTGGGAGTGGGTGAGCAGTTCTTC. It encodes CASTLGVGEQFF. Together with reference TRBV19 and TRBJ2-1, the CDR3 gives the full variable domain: DGGITQSPKYLFRKEGQNVTLSCEQNLNHDAMYWYRQDPGQGLRLIYYSQIVNDFQKGDIAEGYSVSREKKESFPLTVTSAQKNPTAFYLCASTLGVGEQFFGPGTRLTVL.

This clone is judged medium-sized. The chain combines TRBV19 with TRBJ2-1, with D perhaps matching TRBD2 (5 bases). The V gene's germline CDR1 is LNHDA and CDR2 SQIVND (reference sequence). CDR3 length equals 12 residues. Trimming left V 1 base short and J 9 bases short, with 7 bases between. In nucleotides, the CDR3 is TGTGCCAGTAGTATAGCTGCGGGTGAGCAGTTCTTC. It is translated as CASSIAAGEQFF.

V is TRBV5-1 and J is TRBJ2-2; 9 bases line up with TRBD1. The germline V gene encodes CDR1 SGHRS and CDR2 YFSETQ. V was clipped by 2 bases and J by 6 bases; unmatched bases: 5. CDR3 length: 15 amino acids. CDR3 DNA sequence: TGCGCCAGCAGCTTCGGACAGGGGCGGGCCGGGGAGCTGTTTTTT. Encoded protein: CASSFGQGRAGELFF.

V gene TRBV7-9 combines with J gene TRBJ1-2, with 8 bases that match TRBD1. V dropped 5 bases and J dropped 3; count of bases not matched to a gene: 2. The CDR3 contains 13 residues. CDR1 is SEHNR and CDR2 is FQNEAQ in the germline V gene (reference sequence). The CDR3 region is CASSTQGDYGYTF. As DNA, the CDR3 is TGTGCCAGCAGCACACAGGGGGACTATGGCTACACCTTC.

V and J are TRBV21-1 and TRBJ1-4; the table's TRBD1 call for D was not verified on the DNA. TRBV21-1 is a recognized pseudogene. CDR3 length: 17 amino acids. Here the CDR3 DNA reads TGTGCCAGCAGCAAACCTCGACAGGGAAAGACTAATGAAAAACTGTTTTTT. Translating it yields CASSKPRQGKTNEKLFF.

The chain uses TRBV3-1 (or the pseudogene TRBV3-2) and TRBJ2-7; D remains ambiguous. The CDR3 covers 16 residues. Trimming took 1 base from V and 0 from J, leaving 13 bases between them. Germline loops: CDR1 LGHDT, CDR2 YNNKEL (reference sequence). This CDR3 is CASSQVSAESSYEQYF. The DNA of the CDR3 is TGTGCCAGCAGCCAAGTATCCGCCGAGAGCTCCTACGAGCAGTACTTC.

The CDR3 DNA reads TGTGCCAGCAGCTTGGGGGGACAGGGTTACAATGAGCAGTTCTTC. This encodes CASSLGGQGYNEQFF. The chain combines TRBV5-4 with TRBJ2-1, with 9 bases identical to TRBD1. This CDR3 is built from 15 residues. Per germline, CDR1 SGHNT and CDR2 YYREEE (reference sequence). The V gene end was trimmed by 0 bases and the J gene end by 4 bases; junction bases not matched to a gene: 2.

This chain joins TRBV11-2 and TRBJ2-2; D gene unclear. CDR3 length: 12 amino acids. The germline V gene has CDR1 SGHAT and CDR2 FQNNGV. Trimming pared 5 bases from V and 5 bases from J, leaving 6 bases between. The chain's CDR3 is CASSAGTGELFF. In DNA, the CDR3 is TGTGCCAGCAGCGCAGGTACCGGGGAGCTGTTTTTT.

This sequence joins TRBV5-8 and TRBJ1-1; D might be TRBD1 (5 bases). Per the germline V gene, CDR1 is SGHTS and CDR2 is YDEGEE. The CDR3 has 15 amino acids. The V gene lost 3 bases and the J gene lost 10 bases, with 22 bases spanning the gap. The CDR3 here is CASSSNPGRGAVAFF. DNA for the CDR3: TGTGCCAGCAGCTCAAACCCAGGGAGGGGAGCGGTAGCTTTCTTT. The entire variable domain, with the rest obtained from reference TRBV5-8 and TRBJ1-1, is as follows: EAGVTQSPTHLIKTRGQQATLRCSPISGHTSVYWYQQALGLGLQFLLWYDEGEERNRGNFPPRFSGRQFPNYSSELNVNALELEDSALYLCASSSNPGRGAVAFFGQGTRLTVV.

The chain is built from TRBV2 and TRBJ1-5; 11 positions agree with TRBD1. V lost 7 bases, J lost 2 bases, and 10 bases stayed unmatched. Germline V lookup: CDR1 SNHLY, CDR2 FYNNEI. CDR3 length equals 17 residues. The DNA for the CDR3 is TGTGCCAGCACCACGGGACAGGGGGGTTCCGGCAATCAGCCCCAGCATTTT. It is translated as CASTTGQGGSGNQPQHF.

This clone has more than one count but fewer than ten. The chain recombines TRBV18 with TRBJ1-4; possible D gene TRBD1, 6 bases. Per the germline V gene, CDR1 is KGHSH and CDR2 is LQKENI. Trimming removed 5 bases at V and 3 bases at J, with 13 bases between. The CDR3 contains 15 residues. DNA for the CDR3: TGTGCCAGCTCAGACAGGTCCGGCGCTAATGAAAAACTGTTTTTT. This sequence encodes CASSDRSGANEKLFF.

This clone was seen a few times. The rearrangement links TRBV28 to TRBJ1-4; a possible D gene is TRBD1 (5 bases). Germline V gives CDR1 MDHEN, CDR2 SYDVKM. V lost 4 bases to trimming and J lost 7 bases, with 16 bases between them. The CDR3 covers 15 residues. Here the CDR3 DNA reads TGTGCCAGCAGTTCCTGGACTGTGGGGGGTGAAAAACTGTTTTTT. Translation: CASSSWTVGGEKLFF. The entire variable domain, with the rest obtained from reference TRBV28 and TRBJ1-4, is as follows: DVKVTQSSRYLVKRTGEKVFLECVQDMDHENMFWYRQDPGLGLRLIYFSYDVKMKEKGDIPEGYSVSREKKERFSLILESASTNQTSMYLCASSSWTVGGEKLFFGSGTQLSVL.

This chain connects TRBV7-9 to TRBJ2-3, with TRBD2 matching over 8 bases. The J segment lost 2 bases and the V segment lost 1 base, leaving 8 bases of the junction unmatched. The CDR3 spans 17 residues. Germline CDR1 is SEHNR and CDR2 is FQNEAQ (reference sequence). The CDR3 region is CASSLGFSGALTDTQYF. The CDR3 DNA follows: TGTGCCAGCAGCTTAGGTTTTAGCGGGGCACTCACAGATACGCAGTATTTT.

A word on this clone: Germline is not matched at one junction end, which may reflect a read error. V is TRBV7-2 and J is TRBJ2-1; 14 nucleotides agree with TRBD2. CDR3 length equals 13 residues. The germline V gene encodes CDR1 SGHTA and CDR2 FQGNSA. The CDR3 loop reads CASSSGLAGGSIF. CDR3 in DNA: TGTGCCAGCAGCTCTGGACTAGCGGGAGGTTCAATCTTC.

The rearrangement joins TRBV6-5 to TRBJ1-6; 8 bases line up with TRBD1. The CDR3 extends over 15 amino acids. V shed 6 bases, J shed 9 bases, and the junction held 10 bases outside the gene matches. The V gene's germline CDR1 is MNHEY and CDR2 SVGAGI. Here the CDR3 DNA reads TGTGCCAGCAGAAATGGACAGGGTTTAAGTTCACCCCTCCACTTT. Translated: CASRNGQGLSSPLHF.

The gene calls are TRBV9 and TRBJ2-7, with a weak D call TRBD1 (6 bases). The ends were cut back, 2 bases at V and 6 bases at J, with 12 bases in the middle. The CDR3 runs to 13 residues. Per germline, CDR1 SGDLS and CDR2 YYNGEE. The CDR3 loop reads CASSVKQGTEQYF. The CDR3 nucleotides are TGTGCCAGCAGCGTGAAACAGGGAACCGAGCAGTACTTC.

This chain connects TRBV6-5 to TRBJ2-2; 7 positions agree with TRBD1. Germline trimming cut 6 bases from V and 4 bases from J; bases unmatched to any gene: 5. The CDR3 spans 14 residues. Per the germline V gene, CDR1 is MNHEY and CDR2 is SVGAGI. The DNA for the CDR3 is TGTGCCAGCAGGAACAGGGGCAGCACCGGGGAGCTGTTTTTT. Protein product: CASRNRGSTGELFF.

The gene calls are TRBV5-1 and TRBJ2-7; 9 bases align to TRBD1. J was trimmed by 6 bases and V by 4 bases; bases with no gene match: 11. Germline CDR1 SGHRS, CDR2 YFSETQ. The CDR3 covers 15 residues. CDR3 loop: CASSDNTGGSGEQYF. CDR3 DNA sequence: TGCGCCAGCAGCGACAATACAGGGGGCTCAGGCGAGCAGTACTTC. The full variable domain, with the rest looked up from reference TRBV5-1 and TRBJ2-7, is KAGVTQTPRYLIKTRGQQVTLSCSPISGHRSVSWYQQTPGQGLQFLFEYFSETQRNKGNFPGRFSGRQFSNSRSEMNVSTLELGDSALYLCASSDNTGGSGEQYFGPGTRLTVT.

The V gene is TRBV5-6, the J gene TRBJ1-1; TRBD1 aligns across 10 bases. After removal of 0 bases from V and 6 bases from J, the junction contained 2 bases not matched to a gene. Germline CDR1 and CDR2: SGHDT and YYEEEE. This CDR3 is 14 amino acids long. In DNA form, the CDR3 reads TGTGCCAGCAGCTTGGGACAGGGGGCTCCTGAAGCTTTCTTT. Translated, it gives CASSLGQGAPEAFF. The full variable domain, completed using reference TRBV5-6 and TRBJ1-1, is DAGVTQSPTHLIKTRGQQVTLRCSPKSGHDTVSWYQQALGQGPQFIFQYYEEEERQRGNFPDRFSGHQFPNYSSELNVNALLLGDSALYLCASSLGQGAPEAFFGQGTRLTVV.